The 26 T cell receptor beta chains below were found in one sample sequenced in a study of control samples from healthy donors and cancer patients. TCRdb keeps only in-frame clones here, not all; method: immunoSEQ multiplex PCR. The data hold 400,000 to 450,000 clones, with 75% to 95% observed a single time. Sequencing was done on a sample of PBMCs. The receptors come from a man in his forties with head and neck cancer.

The chain employs TRBV5-1 and TRBJ2-4; tentative D call: TRBD1 (6 bases). CDR1 and CDR2 from the germline V gene are SGHRS and YFSETQ. Trimming took off 4 bases at V and 0 bases at J, with 14 bases between the two ends. CDR3 length: 16 residues. The CDR3 protein is CASSERGQLAKNIQYF. The CDR3 coding sequence is TGCGCCAGCAGCGAACGAGGACAGTTAGCCAAAAACATTCAGTACTTC.

CDR3 sequence (DNA): TGTGCCAGCAGCGTAACTAGCGCCCTCCAAGAGACCCAGTACTTC. The encoded protein is CASSVTSALQETQYF. This chain links TRBV7-2 with TRBJ2-5, with TRBD2 matching over 7 bases. This CDR3 is built from 15 residues. Germline values: CDR1 SGHTA, CDR2 FQGNSA. Germline trimming cut 5 bases from V and 1 base from J; bases unmatched to any gene: 7.

J is TRBJ2-2 and V is TRBV2, with 11 bases that match TRBD2. The germline V gene encodes CDR1 SNHLY and CDR2 FYNNEI. Unmatched junction bases numbered 5, after V lost 6 bases and J lost 8 bases. The CDR3 has 14 residues. In nucleotides, the CDR3 is TGTGCCAGCAGGACTAGCGGGGTGGCAGGGGAGCTGTTTTTT. Translating it yields CASRTSGVAGELFF.

This sequence joins TRBV27 and TRBJ1-5; maybe TRBD1 (5 bases). The CDR3 length is 14 residues. Per germline, CDR1 MNHEY and CDR2 SMNVEV (reference sequence). The germline V and J ends were trimmed by 4 bases and 3 bases, with 10 bases remaining between them. The CDR3, as DNA: TGTGCCAGCAGTTCCGGGGGTCCCAATCAGCCCCAGCATTTT. Translating gives CASSSGGPNQPQHF.

V usage is TRBV24-1 and J usage is TRBJ1-5; D ambiguous. The CDR3 has 13 residues. Trimming pared 4 bases from V and 0 bases from J, leaving 3 bases between. CDR1 and CDR2 (germline): KGHDR, SFDVKD. The CDR3 protein is CATSERSNQPQHF. The CDR3 DNA sequence: TGTGCCACCAGTGAGCGTAGCAATCAGCCCCAGCATTTT.

This clone has more than one count but fewer than ten. Additional DNA sequences in this sample encode the identical CDR3. V and J are TRBV28 and TRBJ1-1, with a possible D match to TRBD1 (6 bases). The V and J ends lost 2 bases and 1 base respectively, with 8 bases between them. The germline gives CDR1 MDHEN, CDR2 SYDVKM. CDR3 length: 14 residues. As DNA, the CDR3 is TGTGCCAGCAGTTTAGGGGGCGGGAACACTGAAGCTTTCTTT. Translated, it gives CASSLGGGNTEAFF.

The CDR3 DNA reads TGTGCCAGCAGTTACAGGAACGAGCAGTACTTC. This sequence encodes CASSYRNEQYF. This chain uses TRBV6-6 with TRBJ2-7; D remains ambiguous. CDR3 length: 11 amino acids. V lost 2 bases and J 5 bases, leaving 4 bases between the germline ends. Per the germline V gene, CDR1 is MNHNY and CDR2 is SVGAGI (reference sequence).

The genes are TRBV19 and TRBJ2-3; D ambiguous. Trimming took 10 bases from V and 5 from J, leaving 19 bases between them. The germline CDR1 and CDR2 sequences are LNHDA and SQIVND (reference sequence). The CDR3 extends over 14 amino acids. The CDR3 DNA is TGTGCCACCACTCTACGGCACACAAGAGATACGCAGTATTTT. It specifies CATTLRHTRDTQYF.

Only one count was recorded for this clone. This chain connects TRBV7-9 to TRBJ1-4; no clear D gene. This CDR3 contains 14 residues. The germline V gene has CDR1 SEHNR and CDR2 FQNEAQ (reference sequence). V gave up 5 bases and J gave up 4 bases, with 11 bases separating them. The CDR3 spells CASSPGKVNEKLFF. The CDR3 DNA sequence: TGTGCCAGCAGCCCGGGGAAGGTTAATGAAAAACTGTTTTTT.

The chain couples TRBV2 to TRBJ2-3; no definite D call. V dropped 5 bases and J dropped 8 bases, with 14 bases sitting between them. The length of the CDR3 is 13 residues. Germline assignment: CDR1 SNHLY and CDR2 FYNNEI. Here the CDR3 DNA reads TGTGCCAGCAGTCCCCGTCTGGCTCCTACGCAGTATTTT. Translation: CASSPRLAPTQYF.

This clone was recorded only once. The genes are TRBV30 and TRBJ2-7; the D call may be TRBD1 or TRBD2 (5 bases each). V lost 0 bases, J lost 2 bases, and 14 bases lay in between. CDR1 is GTSNPN and CDR2 is SVGIG in the germline V gene (reference sequence). This CDR3 spans 15 amino acids. The DNA for the CDR3 is TGTGCCTGGAGTGTGGGACGGGTCATCGCCTACGAGCAGTACTTC. It codes for CAWSVGRVIAYEQYF.

The chain employs TRBV5-1 and TRBJ1-1; 9 nucleotides line up with TRBD1. Germline trimming cut 4 bases from V and 5 bases from J; bases unmatched to any gene: 6. CDR1 is SGHRS, CDR2 YFSETQ, per germline. The CDR3 has 14 amino acids. The CDR3 bases are TGCGCCAGCAGCCCAGGACAGGGGTTAACTGAAGCTTTCTTT. As protein: CASSPGQGLTEAFF.

The chain uses TRBV6-5 and TRBJ2-3, with 7 bases lining up with TRBD1. V lost 4 bases to trimming and J lost 3 bases; unmatched junction nucleotides: 7. CDR1 and CDR2 from the germline V gene are MNHEY and SVGAGI. CDR3 length: 15 amino acids. CDR3: CASSFNRGATDTQYF. CDR3 nucleotides: TGTGCCAGCAGTTTCAACAGGGGTGCGACAGATACGCAGTATTTT.

This sequence joins TRBV19 and TRBJ1-1; TRBD1 might be the D (6 bases). The CDR3 spans 13 residues. Germline assignment: CDR1 LNHDA and CDR2 SQIVND (reference sequence). The germline V and J ends were trimmed by 7 bases and 2 bases, with 11 bases remaining between them. The CDR3, as DNA: TGTGCCAGTAATGACAGGCCCAACACTGAAGCTTTCTTT. This codes for CASNDRPNTEAFF. Supplemented by reference TRBV19 and TRBJ1-1, the full variable domain reads DGGITQSPKYLFRKEGQNVTLSCEQNLNHDAMYWYRQDPGQGLRLIYYSQIVNDFQKGDIAEGYSVSREKKESFPLTVTSAQKNPTAFYLCASNDRPNTEAFFGQGTRLTVV.

The gene calls are TRBV6-2 or TRBV6-3 and TRBJ2-1, with 9 positions matching TRBD2. The CDR3 length is 14 residues. Germline V gene data show CDR1 as MNHEY and CDR2 as SVGEGT. The J segment lost 4 bases and the V segment lost 4 bases, leaving 2 bases of the junction unmatched. The CDR3 DNA reads TGTGCCAGCAGTTCCACTAGCGGGTACAATGAGCAGTTCTTC. Amino acids: CASSSTSGYNEQFF.

The chain has TRBV19 and TRBJ1-4, with D hard to call. The CDR3 length is 14 residues. Trimming removed 0 bases from V and 3 bases from J, with 5 bases in between. Germline values: CDR1 LNHDA, CDR2 SQIVND (reference sequence). Here the CDR3 DNA reads TGTGCCAGTAGTATAGAGGGCGCTAATGAAAAACTGTTTTTT. Residues: CASSIEGANEKLFF.

This clone was counted between two and nine times. This sequence joins TRBV6-5 and TRBJ2-7; the match to TRBD1 covers 7 bases. This CDR3 region has 13 residues. With V trimmed by 5 bases and J by 3 bases, 4 bases remained unmatched. Germline CDR1 MNHEY, CDR2 SVGAGI. CDR3 nucleotides: TGTGCCAGCAGTCGACAGGGAATCTACGAGCAGTACTTC. Amino acid sequence: CASSRQGIYEQYF.

The chain carries TRBV30 and TRBJ1-1, with D uncertain. Trimming stripped 8 bases from V and 5 bases from J, with 9 bases between. The CDR3 is 10 amino acids. Germline V gene data show CDR1 as GTSNPN and CDR2 as SVGIG (reference sequence). In DNA, the CDR3 is TGTGCCGCGGCATATACTGAAGCTTTCTTT. Translating it yields CAAAYTEAFF. Supplemented by reference TRBV30 and TRBJ1-1, the full variable domain reads SQTIHQWPATLVQPVGSPLSLECTVEGTSNPNLYWYRQAAGRGLQLLFYSVGIGQISSEVPQNLSASRPQDRQFILSSKKLLLSDSGFYLCAAAYTEAFFGQGTRLTVV.

The chain uses TRBV30 and TRBJ1-1; no definite D call. The V gene lost 5 bases and the J gene lost 3 bases, with 4 bases spanning the gap. The CDR3 is made up of 10 amino acids. The V gene's germline CDR1 is GTSNPN and CDR2 SVGIG (reference sequence). The CDR3 sequence is CAWSHTEAFF. The CDR3 region has the DNA TGTGCCTGGTCTCACACTGAAGCTTTCTTT.

The V gene is TRBV28, the J gene TRBJ1-1; 8 nucleotides align to TRBD1. This CDR3 region has 14 residues. With V trimmed by 5 bases and J by 5 bases, 7 bases remained unmatched. The germline gives CDR1 MDHEN, CDR2 SYDVKM. CDR3 region: CASSRDRQGTEAFF. CDR3 DNA sequence: TGTGCCAGCAGTCGGGACAGGCAGGGAACTGAAGCTTTCTTT. The whole variable domain, remainder taken from reference TRBV28 and TRBJ1-1, is DVKVTQSSRYLVKRTGEKVFLECVQDMDHENMFWYRQDPGLGLRLIYFSYDVKMKEKGDIPEGYSVSREKKERFSLILESASTNQTSMYLCASSRDRQGTEAFFGQGTRLTVV.

The chain links TRBV9 to TRBJ1-1; maybe TRBD1 (5 bases). Trimming pared 0 bases from V and 1 base from J, leaving 13 bases between. The CDR3 loop spans 16 amino acids. The germline V gene encodes CDR1 SGDLS and CDR2 YYNGEE. In DNA form, the CDR3 reads TGTGCCAGCAGCGTAGTTCGGGGCCCCTCGAACACTGAAGCTTTCTTT. It is translated as CASSVVRGPSNTEAFF.

CDR3: CASSRGQGGGNEQFF. The CDR3 bases are TGTGCCAGCAGTAGGGGACAGGGTGGAGGCAATGAGCAGTTCTTC. V gene TRBV6-6 combines with J gene TRBJ2-1; 9 bases line up with TRBD1. V lost 5 bases to trimming and J lost 6 bases; unmatched junction nucleotides: 8. This CDR3 has 15 amino acids. Germline V gene sequence: CDR1 MNHNY, CDR2 SVGAGI (reference sequence).

This clone was detected a few times. V is TRBV15 and J is TRBJ2-7; TRBD1 might be the D (6 bases). Trimming took off 0 bases at V and 4 bases at J, with 25 bases between the two ends. The length of the CDR3 is 19 residues. The germline V gene has CDR1 LNHNV and CDR2 YYDKDF (reference sequence). Here the CDR3 reads CATSRDPLPGRGKGYEQYF. In nucleotides, the CDR3 is TGTGCCACCAGCAGAGATCCCCTCCCCGGCAGGGGAAAGGGATACGAGCAGTACTTC.

This clone was counted once. This chain uses TRBV11-3 with TRBJ1-3; TRBD1 might be the D (5 bases). The CDR3 is 12 amino acids. Germline loops: CDR1 SGHNT, CDR2 YENEEA. V dropped 4 bases and J dropped 10 bases, with 11 bases sitting between them. This CDR3 reads CASSSTQGTIYF. The CDR3 coding sequence is TGTGCCAGCAGCTCGACGCAGGGTACCATATATTTT.

The V gene is TRBV5-1, the J gene TRBJ2-5; a possible D gene is TRBD2 (6 bases). Trimming left V 7 bases short and J 4 bases short, with 14 bases between. CDR1 and CDR2 (germline): SGHRS, YFSETQ. There are 13 residues in the CDR3. CDR3 bases: TGCGCCAGCTGGGAGCTCGGGGGAGAGACCCAGTACTTC. Translation: CASWELGGETQYF.

The V and J genes are TRBV2 and TRBJ2-5; D gene unclear. In germline, CDR1 is SNHLY, CDR2 FYNNEI. The CDR3 spans 14 residues. The V end was cut by 3 bases, the J end by 3 bases, with 11 bases between. The DNA for the CDR3 is TGTGCCAGCAGTGACCTCCTAGGTGAAGAGACCCAGTACTTC. It specifies CASSDLLGEETQYF.